This TCR beta chain was retrieved from a study of blood T cell repertoires in COVID-19. The junction had 8 bases not matched to a gene; V was cut back by 7 bases and J by 2 bases. The germline CDR1 and CDR2 sequences are LGHDT and YNNKEL (reference sequence). The CDR3 sequence is 16 residues long. Original analysis: By means of reference gene primer amplification, nucleated cell counts were estimated. Sequencing was performed with immunoSEQ multiplex PCR; in TCRdb, only in-frame clones are kept and a portion is missing. V and J calls and clone size are as listed in that table; D and trimming were resolved from the DNA. The profile covers over 50,000 clones, with less than 90% appearing a single time and about 9.4% taken by the ten largest.

The genes are TRBV3-1 (or the pseudogene TRBV3-2) and TRBJ2-5; TRBD2 aligns across 12 bases. This TCR was recovered from a human donor in a cohort sampled during active COVID-19. The sequenced material came from peripheral blood. The CDR3 here is CASKLRTSGTQETQYF. The CDR3 nucleotides read TGTGCCAGCAAGCTTCGGACTAGCGGGACTCAAGAGACCCAGTACTTC.